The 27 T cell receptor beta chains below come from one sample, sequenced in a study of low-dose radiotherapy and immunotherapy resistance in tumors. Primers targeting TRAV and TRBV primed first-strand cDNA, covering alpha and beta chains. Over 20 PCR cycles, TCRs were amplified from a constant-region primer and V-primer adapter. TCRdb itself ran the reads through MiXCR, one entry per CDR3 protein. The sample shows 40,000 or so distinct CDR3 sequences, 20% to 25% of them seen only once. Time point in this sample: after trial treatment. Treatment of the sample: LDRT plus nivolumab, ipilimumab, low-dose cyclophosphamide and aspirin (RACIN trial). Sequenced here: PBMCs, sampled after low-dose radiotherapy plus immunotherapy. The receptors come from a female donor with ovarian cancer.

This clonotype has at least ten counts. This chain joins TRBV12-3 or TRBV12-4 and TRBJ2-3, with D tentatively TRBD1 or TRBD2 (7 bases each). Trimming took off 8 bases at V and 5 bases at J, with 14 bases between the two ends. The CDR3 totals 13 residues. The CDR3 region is CASSQGGVDTQYF. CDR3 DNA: TGTGCCAGCTCCCAGGGGGGGGTAGATACGCAGTATTTT.

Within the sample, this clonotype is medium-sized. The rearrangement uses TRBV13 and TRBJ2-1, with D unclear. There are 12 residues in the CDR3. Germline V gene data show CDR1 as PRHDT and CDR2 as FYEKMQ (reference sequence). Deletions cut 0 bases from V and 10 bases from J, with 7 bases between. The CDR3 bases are TGTGCCAGCAGCTTAGGGAGAGAAGAGCAGTTCTTC. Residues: CASSLGREEQFF.

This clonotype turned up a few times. The CDR3 loop reads CASHPGNTDTQYF. CDR3 DNA sequence: TGCGCCAGCCATCCGGGGAACACAGATACGCAGTATTTT. This chain connects TRBV5-1 to TRBJ2-3; the D gene is possibly TRBD2 (5 bases). Trimming cost V 7 bases and J 2 bases, with 11 bases left between them. The CDR3 is 13 amino acids. Germline V gene lookup returns CDR1 SGHRS and CDR2 YFSETQ.

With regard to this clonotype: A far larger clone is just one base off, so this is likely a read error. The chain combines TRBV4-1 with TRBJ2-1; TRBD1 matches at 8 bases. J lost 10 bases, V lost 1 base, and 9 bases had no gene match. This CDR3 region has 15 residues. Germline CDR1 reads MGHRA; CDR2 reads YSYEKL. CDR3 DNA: TGCGCCAGCAGCCAAGGTCCCGGGACAGGCTACGAGCAGTTCTTC. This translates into CASSQGPGTGYEQFF.

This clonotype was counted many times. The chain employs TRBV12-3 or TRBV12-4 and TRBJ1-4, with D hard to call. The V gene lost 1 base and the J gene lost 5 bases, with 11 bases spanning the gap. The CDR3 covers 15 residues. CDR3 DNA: TGTGCCAGCAGTTTAGGGTCAAGCGGCAATGAAAAACTGTTTTTT. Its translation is CASSLGSSGNEKLFF.

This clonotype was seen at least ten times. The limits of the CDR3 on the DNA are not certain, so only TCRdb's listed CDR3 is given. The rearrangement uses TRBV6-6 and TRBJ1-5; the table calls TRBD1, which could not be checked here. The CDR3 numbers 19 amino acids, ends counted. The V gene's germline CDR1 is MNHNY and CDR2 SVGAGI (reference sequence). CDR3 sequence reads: CASSYSPFGAGGGNQPQHF.

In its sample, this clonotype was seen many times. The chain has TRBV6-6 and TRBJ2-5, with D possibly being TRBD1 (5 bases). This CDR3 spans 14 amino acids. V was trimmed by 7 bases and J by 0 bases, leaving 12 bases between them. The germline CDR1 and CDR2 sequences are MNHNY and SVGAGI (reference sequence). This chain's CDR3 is CASIGGAYQETQYF. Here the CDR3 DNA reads TGTGCCAGCATTGGTGGGGCGTACCAAGAGACCCAGTACTTC.

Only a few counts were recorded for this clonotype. In DNA, the CDR3 is TGCAGCGTGGGATCCCCGGCTACTCAGTTCTTC. This translates into CSVGSPATQFF. The chain joins TRBV29-1 to TRBJ2-1; no reliable D call. V was trimmed by 6 bases and J by 13 bases, leaving 16 bases between them. CDR1 is SQVTM and CDR2 is ANQGSEA in the germline V gene. The CDR3 length is 11 residues.

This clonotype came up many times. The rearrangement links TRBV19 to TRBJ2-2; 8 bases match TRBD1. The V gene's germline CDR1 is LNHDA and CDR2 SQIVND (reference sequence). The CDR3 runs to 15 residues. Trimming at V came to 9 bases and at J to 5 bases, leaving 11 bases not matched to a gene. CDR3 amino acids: CASSKGDRGTGELFF. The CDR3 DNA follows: TGTGCCAGCAGCAAGGGAGACAGGGGTACCGGGGAGCTGTTTTTT.

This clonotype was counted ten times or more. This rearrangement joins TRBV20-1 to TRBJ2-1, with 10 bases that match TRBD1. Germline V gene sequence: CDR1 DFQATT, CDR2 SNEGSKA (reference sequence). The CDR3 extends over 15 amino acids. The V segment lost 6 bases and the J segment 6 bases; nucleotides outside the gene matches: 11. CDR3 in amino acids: CSADPGTGAVNEQFF. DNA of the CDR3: TGCAGTGCGGACCCCGGGACAGGGGCTGTCAATGAGCAGTTCTTC.

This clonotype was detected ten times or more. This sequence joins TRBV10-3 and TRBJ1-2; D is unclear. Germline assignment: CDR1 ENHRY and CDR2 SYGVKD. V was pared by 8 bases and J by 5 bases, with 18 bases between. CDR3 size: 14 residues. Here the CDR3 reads CAIRLIGESYGYTF. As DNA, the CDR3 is TGTGCCATCCGCTTGATTGGAGAGTCGTATGGCTACACCTTC.

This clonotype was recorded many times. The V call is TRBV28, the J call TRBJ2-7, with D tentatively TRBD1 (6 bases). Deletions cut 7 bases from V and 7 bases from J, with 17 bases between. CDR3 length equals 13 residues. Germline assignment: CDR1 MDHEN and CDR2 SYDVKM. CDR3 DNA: TGTGCCAGCATGGCCCCAGGGGACCGGGAGCAGTACTTC. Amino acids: CASMAPGDREQYF.

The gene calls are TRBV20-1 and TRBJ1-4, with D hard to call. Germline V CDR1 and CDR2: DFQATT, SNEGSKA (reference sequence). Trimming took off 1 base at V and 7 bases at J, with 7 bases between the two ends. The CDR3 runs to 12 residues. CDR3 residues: CSARGPFEKLFF. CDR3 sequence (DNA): TGCAGTGCTAGAGGGCCCTTTGAAAAACTGTTTTTT.

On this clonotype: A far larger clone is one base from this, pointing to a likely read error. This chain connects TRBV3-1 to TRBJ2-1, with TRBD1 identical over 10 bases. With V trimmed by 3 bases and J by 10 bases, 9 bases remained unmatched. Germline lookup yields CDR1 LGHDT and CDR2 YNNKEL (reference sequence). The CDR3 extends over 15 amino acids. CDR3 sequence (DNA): TGTGCCAGCAGCCAGGGACAGGGGTTATACTACGAGCAGTTCTTC. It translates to CASSQGQGLYYEQFF.

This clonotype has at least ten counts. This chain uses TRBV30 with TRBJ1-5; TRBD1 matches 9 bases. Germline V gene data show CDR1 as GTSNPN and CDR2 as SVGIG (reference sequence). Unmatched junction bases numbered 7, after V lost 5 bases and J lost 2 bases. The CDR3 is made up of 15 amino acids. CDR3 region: CAWATGGRGNQPQHF. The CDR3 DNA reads TGTGCCTGGGCAACAGGGGGCAGGGGCAATCAGCCCCAGCATTTT.

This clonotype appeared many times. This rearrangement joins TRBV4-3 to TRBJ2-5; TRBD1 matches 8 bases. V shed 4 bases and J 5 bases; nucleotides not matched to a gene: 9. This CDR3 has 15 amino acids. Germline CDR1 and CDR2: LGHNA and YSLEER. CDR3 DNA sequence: TGCGCCAGCAGCCCCCTGTCAGGGGGCGTTGAGACCCAGTACTTC. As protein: CASSPLSGGVETQYF.

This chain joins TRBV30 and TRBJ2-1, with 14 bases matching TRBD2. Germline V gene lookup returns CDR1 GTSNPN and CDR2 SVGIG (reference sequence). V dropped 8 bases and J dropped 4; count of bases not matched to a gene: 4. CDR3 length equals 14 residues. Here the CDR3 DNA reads TGTGCCATAAGACTAGCGGGAGGGTACAATGAGCAGTTCTTC. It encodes CAIRLAGGYNEQFF.

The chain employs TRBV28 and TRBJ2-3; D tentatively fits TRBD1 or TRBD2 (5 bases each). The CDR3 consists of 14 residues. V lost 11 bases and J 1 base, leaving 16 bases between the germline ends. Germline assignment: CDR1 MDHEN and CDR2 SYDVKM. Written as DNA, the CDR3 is TGTGCCGGACAAGATGGGACCCGCACAGATACGCAGTATTTT. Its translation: CAGQDGTRTDTQYF.

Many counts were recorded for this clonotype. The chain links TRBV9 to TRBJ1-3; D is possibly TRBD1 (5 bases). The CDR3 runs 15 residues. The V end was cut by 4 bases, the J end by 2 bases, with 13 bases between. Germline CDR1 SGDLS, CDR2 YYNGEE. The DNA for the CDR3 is TGTGCCAGCAGCACCCTCCAGGGAGCTGGAAACACCATATATTTT. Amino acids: CASSTLQGAGNTIYF.

CDR3 protein: CSGSSGTGGAGHEQYF. The DNA of the CDR3 is TGCAGCGGCTCGTCCGGGACAGGGGGCGCGGGCCACGAGCAGTACTTC. The chain employs TRBV29-1 and TRBJ2-7; 12 bases are shared with TRBD1. The germline CDR1 and CDR2 sequences are SQVTM and ANQGSEA. This CDR3 contains 16 residues. J lost 5 bases, V lost 7 bases, and 15 bases had no gene match.

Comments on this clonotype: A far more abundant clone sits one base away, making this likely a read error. CDR3 in amino acids: CASSALPGGEAFF. The CDR3 DNA reads TGTGCCAGCAGTGCATTACCGGGTGGTGAAGCTTTCTTT. The chain links TRBV6-5 to TRBJ1-1; D gene uncertain. This CDR3 contains 13 residues. Germline V CDR1 and CDR2: MNHEY, SVGAGI. The ends were cut back, 5 bases at V and 7 bases at J, with 14 bases in the middle.

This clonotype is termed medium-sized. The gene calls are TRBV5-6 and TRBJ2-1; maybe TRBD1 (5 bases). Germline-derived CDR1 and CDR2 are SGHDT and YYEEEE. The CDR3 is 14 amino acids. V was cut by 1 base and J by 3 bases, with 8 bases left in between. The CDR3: CASSLLQGYNEQFF. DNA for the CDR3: TGTGCCAGCAGCTTGCTGCAGGGCTACAATGAGCAGTTCTTC. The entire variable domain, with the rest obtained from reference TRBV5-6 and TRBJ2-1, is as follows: DAGVTQSPTHLIKTRGQQVTLRCSPKSGHDTVSWYQQALGQGPQFIFQYYEEEERQRGNFPDRFSGHQFPNYSSELNVNALLLGDSALYLCASSLLQGYNEQFFGPGTRLTVL.

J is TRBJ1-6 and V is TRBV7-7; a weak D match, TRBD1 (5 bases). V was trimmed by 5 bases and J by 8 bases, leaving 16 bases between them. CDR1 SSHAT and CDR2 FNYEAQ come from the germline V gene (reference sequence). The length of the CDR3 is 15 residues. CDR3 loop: CASSLSGPAHSPLHF. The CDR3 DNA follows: TGTGCCAGCAGCCTCTCAGGGCCGGCTCATTCACCCCTCCACTTT.

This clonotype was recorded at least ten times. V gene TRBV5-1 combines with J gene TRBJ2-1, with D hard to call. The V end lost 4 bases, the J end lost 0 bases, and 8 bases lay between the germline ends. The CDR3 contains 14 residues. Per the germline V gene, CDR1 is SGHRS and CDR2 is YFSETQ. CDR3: CASSTEPSYNEQFF. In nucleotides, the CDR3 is TGCGCCAGCAGCACCGAACCCTCCTACAATGAGCAGTTCTTC.

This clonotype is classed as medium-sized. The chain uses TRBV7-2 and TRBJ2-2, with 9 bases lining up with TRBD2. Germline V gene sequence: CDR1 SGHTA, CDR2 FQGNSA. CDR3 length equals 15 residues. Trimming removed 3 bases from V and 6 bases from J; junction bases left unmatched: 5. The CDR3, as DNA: TGTGCCAGCAGCTTCATCCAGCGGGGGGCCGGGGAGCTGTTTTTT. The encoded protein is CASSFIQRGAGELFF.

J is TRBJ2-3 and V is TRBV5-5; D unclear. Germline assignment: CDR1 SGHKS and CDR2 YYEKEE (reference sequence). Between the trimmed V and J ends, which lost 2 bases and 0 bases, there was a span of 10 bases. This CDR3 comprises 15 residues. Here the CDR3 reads CASSFAATSTDTQYF. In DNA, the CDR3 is TGTGCCAGCAGCTTCGCGGCCACGAGCACAGATACGCAGTATTTT. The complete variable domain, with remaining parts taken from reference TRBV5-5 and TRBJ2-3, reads DAGVTQSPTHLIKTRGQQVTLRCSPISGHKSVSWYQQVLGQGPQFIFQYYEKEERGRGNFPDRFSARQFPNYSSELNVNALLLGDSALYLCASSFAATSTDTQYFGPGTRLTVL.

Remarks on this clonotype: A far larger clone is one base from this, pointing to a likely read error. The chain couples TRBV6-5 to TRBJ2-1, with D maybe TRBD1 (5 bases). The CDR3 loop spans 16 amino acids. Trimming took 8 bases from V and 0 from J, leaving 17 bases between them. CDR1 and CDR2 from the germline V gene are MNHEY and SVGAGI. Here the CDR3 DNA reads TGTGCCAGCTACCTAAGACAGCTACTCTCCTACAATGAGCAGTTCTTC. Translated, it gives CASYLRQLLSYNEQFF.